The rows below give T cell receptor beta chains drawn from one sample of a study of neurological immune-mediated disorders. TCRdb re-called the 5' RACE reads with MiXCR, one entry per CDR3 protein. This sample carries 120,000 or so distinct CDR3 sequences, around 3% of them seen once, and the ten largest clones take 1.3%. Sequencing used PBMCs. The source is a woman aged 25 to 39 with multiple sclerosis. CDR3s include the opening cysteine and the closing phenylalanine or tryptophan. A D gene is named only where the DNA matches it firmly. Rows give clone size only sometimes, using once, few, many, or a class for an expanded clone.

TRBV5-1	TRBJ1-1	NA	many	TGCGCCAGCAGCCCGGAGCGGGACACTGAAGCTTTCTTT	CASSPERDTEAFF
TRBV7-2	TRBJ2-7	TRBD2	many	TGTGCCAGCAGCTTAGACGGGGCGTTGCGGGGGGGCTCATACGAGCAGTACTTC	CASSLDGALRGGSYEQYF
TRBV29-1	TRBJ2-3	NA	many	TGCAGCGTTGTAGGAGAGGTTAGCACAGATACGCAGTATTTT	CSVVGEVSTDTQYF
TRBV29-1	TRBJ2-3	NA	many	TGCAGCACCTCCCCCGCCGGGCTTCTTGATACGCAGTATTTT	CSTSPAGLLDTQYF
TRBV7-2	TRBJ1-5	NA	many	TGTGCCAGCAGCCCGGAGAGGGGGGAGAATCAGCCCCAGCATTTT	CASSPERGENQPQHF
TRBV7-9	TRBJ1-1	NA	many	TGTGCCAGCAGCTCCGAGAGACTCGCGGGAGCTTTCTTT	CASSSERLAGAFF
TRBV6-5	TRBJ2-7	NA	many	TGTGCCAGCAGTTACGGTAACCGTCCGGGGGAGCAGTACTTC	CASSYGNRPGEQYF
TRBV9	TRBJ2-3	TRBD2	NA	TGTGCCAGCAGGGGGGAGGGAACAGATACGCAGTATTTT	CASRGEGTDTQYF
TRBV11-2	TRBJ1-5	TRBD1	many	TGTGCCAGCAGCCCTGGACAGGGCACCAGGCAGCCCCAGCATTTT	CASSPGQGTRQPQHF
TRBV5-1	TRBJ1-1	TRBD1	many	TGCGCCAGCTGCCAGCAGCCAGGGGGCGAAAGTGAAGCTTTCTTT	CASCQQPGGESEAFF
TRBV5-1	TRBJ1-2	TRBD1	many	TGCGCCAGCAGATCCCCCAGGGGGCTAACGGACGGGGGCTACACCTTC	CASRSPRGLTDGGYTF